These T cell receptor beta chains were read from a single sample in a study of Ad26.COV2.S vaccination and SARS-CoV-2 variants. Clones were sequenced by immunoSEQ multiplex PCR, and TCRdb holds only the in-frame ones, with some missing. The table has roughly 680,000 clones, 70% to 90% seen once. The material sequenced was peripheral blood, taken in a trial of Ad26.COV2.S vaccine versus placebo. These receptors came from a person between 18 and 65 years old who received the Ad26.COV2.S COVID-19 vaccine or a placebo. CDR3s include the opening cysteine and the closing phenylalanine or tryptophan. D genes are given only for firm matches. Where a row states a size, it is once, few, many or the class of an expanded clone; other rows omit it.

TRBV27	TRBJ1-1	.	.	CASSSRSQGAGRNTEAFF	TGTGCCAGCAGTTCGAGGTCCCAGGGCGCAGGGAGGAACACTGAAGCTTTCTTT
TRBV6-5	TRBJ1-2	.	.	CASSWWGGRNYGYTF	TGTGCCAGCAGTTGGTGGGGGGGCAGGAACTATGGCTACACCTTC
TRBV18	TRBJ2-7	.	TRBD2	CASSLSGGYSYEQYF	TGTGCCAGCTCACTTAGCGGGGGGTACTCCTACGAGCAGTACTTC
TRBV14	TRBJ1-6	.	TRBD1	CASSHGGTGSSPLHF	TGTGCCAGCAGCCATGGGGGGACAGGGAGCTCACCCCTCCACTTT
TRBV7-6	TRBJ1-1	.	.	CASSLGTDPYTEAFF	TGTGCCAGCAGCTTAGGGACAGATCCCTACACTGAAGCTTTCTTT
TRBV2	TRBJ1-1	.	.	CASSISQGNTEAFF	TGTGCCAGCAGCATTTCACAGGGTAACACTGAAGCTTTCTTT
TRBV18	TRBJ2-2	.	.	CASSPRDISRGLFF	TGTGCCAGCTCACCCCGGGATATCTCCCGTGGGCTGTTTTTT
TRBV5-1	TRBJ1-1	.	.	CASSFGNTEAFF	TGCGCCAGCAGCTTCGGCAATACTGAAGCTTTCTTT
TRBV12-3/TRBV12-4	TRBJ2-5	.	.	CATKPWGNETQYF	TGTGCCACCAAACCGTGGGGTAATGAGACCCAGTACTTC
TRBV30	TRBJ1-6	few	.	CAWSLDGNSPLHF	TGTGCCTGGAGCTTGGACGGGAATTCACCCCTCCACTTT
TRBV18	TRBJ1-4	.	TRBD1	CASSPTGTGDEKLFF	TGTGCCAGCTCACCGACCGGGACAGGGGATGAAAAACTGTTTTTT
TRBV12-3/TRBV12-4	TRBJ1-6	.	.	CASVGAVNSPLHF	TGTGCCAGCGTCGGGGCCGTTAATTCACCCCTCCACTTT
TRBV12-5	TRBJ2-2	.	.	CASATSNTGELFF	TGTGCTAGTGCGACTTCGAACACCGGGGAGCTGTTTTTT
TRBV7-2	TRBJ2-3	.	.	CASRTRVGDTQYF	TGTGCCAGCAGGACTAGAGTGGGAGATACGCAGTATTTT
TRBV4-2	TRBJ1-1	few	.	CASSQANTEAFF	TGTGCCAGCAGCCAGGCGAACACTGAAGCTTTCTTT
TRBV15	TRBJ1-6	.	.	CATSRMLNSPLHF	TGTGCCACCAGCAGAATGTTGAATTCACCCCTCCACTTT
TRBV2	TRBJ1-4	few	.	CASNIVDGIVTNEKLFF	TGTGCCAGCAATATAGTCGACGGTATTGTGACTAATGAAAAACTGTTTTTT
TRBV5-1	TRBJ1-1	.	TRBD1	CASSSTGGLDTEAFF	TGCGCCAGCAGCTCGACAGGGGGGTTGGACACTGAAGCTTTCTTT
TRBV7-9	TRBJ2-7	.	TRBD1	CASNRQGSPHYEQYF	TGTGCCAGCAACCGACAGGGGTCTCCCCATTACGAGCAGTACTTC
TRBV12-3/TRBV12-4	TRBJ1-5	once	.	CASSLSGNEPQHF	TGTGCCAGCAGTTTATCAGGGAATGAGCCCCAGCATTTT
TRBV4-1	TRBJ1-6	.	.	CASSPTSQGTRSPLHF	TGCGCCAGCAGCCCGACATCACAGGGTACTAGATCACCCCTCCACTTT
TRBV7-2	TRBJ2-5	.	TRBD2	CASTFMGLAAVVGETQYF	TGTGCCAGCACCTTCATGGGACTAGCGGCGGTAGTGGGCGAGACCCAGTACTTC
TRBV11-2	TRBJ2-7	.	.	CASSLVYEQYF	TGTGCCAGCAGCCTAGTATACGAGCAGTACTTC
TRBV4-1	TRBJ2-2	.	.	CASSQEGRGGTGELFF	TGCGCCAGCAGCCAAGAGGGTAGGGGAGGTACCGGGGAGCTGTTTTTT
TRBV5-1	TRBJ2-3	.	TRBD1	CASSLAGTGYEDTQYF	TGCGCCAGCAGCTTGGCCGGGACAGGGTATGAAGATACGCAGTATTTT
TRBV5-1	TRBJ2-1	.	TRBD2	CASSLSGLAHEQFF	TGCGCCAGCAGCTTGTCGGGACTAGCCCATGAGCAGTTCTTC
TRBV6-1	TRBJ2-1	.	.	CASSEYGGAYNEQFF	TGTGCCAGCAGTGAATATGGGGGTGCCTACAATGAGCAGTTCTTC
TRBV5-1	TRBJ1-4	.	.	CASSPRGGASTNEKLFF	TGCGCCAGCAGTCCCCGGGGGGGCGCTTCAACTAATGAAAAACTGTTTTTT
TRBV27	TRBJ2-7	.	.	CASSLTPENSYEQYF	TGTGCCAGCAGTCTTACCCCGGAGAACTCCTACGAGCAGTACTTC
TRBV20-1	TRBJ1-2	once	.	CSAGSGYTF	TGCAGTGCTGGGTCCGGCTACACCTTC
TRBV24-1	TRBJ2-1	.	TRBD2	CATSAKGAGGNHNEQFF	TGTGCCACCAGTGCCAAGGGGGCGGGAGGGAATCACAATGAGCAGTTCTTC